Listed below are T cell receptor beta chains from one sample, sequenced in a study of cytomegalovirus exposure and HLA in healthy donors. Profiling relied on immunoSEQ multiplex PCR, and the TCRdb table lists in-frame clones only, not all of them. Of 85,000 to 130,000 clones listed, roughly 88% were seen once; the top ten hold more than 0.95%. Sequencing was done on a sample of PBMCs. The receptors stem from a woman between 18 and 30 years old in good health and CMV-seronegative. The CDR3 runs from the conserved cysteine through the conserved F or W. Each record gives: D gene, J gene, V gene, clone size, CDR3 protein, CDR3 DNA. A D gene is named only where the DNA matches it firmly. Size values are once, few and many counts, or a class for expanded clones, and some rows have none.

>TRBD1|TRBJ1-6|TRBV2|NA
CASSENTGGSPLHF
TGTGCCAGCAGTGAAAATACAGGGGGATCACCCCTCCACTTT
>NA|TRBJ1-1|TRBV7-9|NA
CASSIDMGAEAFF
TGTGCCAGCAGCATAGACATGGGAGCTGAAGCTTTCTTT
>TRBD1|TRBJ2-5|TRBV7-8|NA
CASSLVSGGERAETQYF
TGTGCCAGCAGCTTAGTTTCAGGGGGCGAGCGAGCAGAGACCCAGTACTTC
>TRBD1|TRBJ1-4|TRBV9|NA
CASSADGGQGNEKLFF
TGTGCCAGCAGCGCAGATGGGGGACAGGGGAATGAAAAACTGTTTTTT
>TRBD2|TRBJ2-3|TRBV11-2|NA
CASSLGGSGGSTDTQYF
TGTGCCAGCAGCTTAGGCGGTAGCGGGGGGAGCACAGATACGCAGTATTTT
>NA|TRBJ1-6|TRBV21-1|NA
CASSKPTDRALGSPLHF
TGTGCCAGCAGCAAGCCGACGGACAGGGCCCTAGGTTCACCCCTCCACTTT
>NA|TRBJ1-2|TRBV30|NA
CAWTLAGANYGYTF
TGTGCCTGGACCCTGGCGGGGGCCAACTATGGCTACACCTTC
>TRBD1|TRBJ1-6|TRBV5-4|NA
CASSQGTGLNSPLHF
TGTGCCAGCAGCCAAGGGACAGGGTTAAATTCACCCCTCCACTTT
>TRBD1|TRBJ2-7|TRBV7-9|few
CSSSLDRDSYEQYF
TGTTCCAGCAGCTTAGACAGGGACTCCTACGAGCAGTACTTC
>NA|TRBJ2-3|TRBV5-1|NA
CASSIGGGGSTDTQYF
TGCGCCAGCAGTATAGGAGGGGGCGGTAGCACAGATACGCAGTATTTT
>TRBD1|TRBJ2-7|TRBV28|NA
CASSHTGTGYYEQYF
TGTGCCAGCAGTCACACCGGGACAGGGTACTACGAGCAGTACTTC
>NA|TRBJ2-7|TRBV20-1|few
CSADRFNEQYF
TGCAGTGCCGACAGGTTCAACGAGCAGTACTTC
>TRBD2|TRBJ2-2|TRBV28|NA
CASQGEGTGELFF
TGTGCCAGCCAAGGGGAGGGCACCGGGGAGCTGTTTTTT
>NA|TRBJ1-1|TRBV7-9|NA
CASSLPPFTEAFF
TGTGCCAGCAGCTTACCCCCATTTACAGAAGCTTTCTTT
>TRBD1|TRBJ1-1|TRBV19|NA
CASSIFAGGDTEAFF
TGTGCCAGTAGTATATTCGCAGGGGGAGACACTGAAGCTTTCTTT
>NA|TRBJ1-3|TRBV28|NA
CASSQMGSSGNTIYF
TGTGCCAGCAGTCAGATGGGGAGCTCTGGAAACACCATATATTTT
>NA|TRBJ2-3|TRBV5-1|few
CASSLGASGPSTDTQYF
TGCGCCAGCAGCTTGGGGGCCAGCGGACCAAGCACAGATACGCAGTATTTT
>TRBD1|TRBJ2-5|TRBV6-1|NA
CASSLDRPETQYF
TGTGCCAGCAGCCTGGACAGGCCAGAGACCCAGTACTTC
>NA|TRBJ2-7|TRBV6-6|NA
CASSYSILGGEQYF
TGTGCCAGCAGTTACTCGATTCTGGGGGGCGAGCAGTACTTC
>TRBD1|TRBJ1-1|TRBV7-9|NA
CASSLLGDRGLGSEAFF
TGTGCCAGCAGCTTGCTCGGGGACAGGGGGCTGGGATCTGAAGCTTTCTTT
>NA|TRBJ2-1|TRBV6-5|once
CASSYGVAEDNEQFF
TGTGCCAGCAGTTACGGAGTAGCGGAAGACAATGAGCAGTTCTTC
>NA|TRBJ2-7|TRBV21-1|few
CASSKDFSPYEQYF
TGTGCCAGCAGCAAAGACTTTAGTCCCTACGAGCAGTACTTC
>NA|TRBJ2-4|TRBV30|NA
CAGLKGAKNIQYF
TGTGCCGGGCTAAAGGGGGCCAAAAACATTCAGTACTTC
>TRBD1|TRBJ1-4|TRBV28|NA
CASSLGTGDEKLFF
TGTGCCAGCAGTTTAGGGACAGGGGATGAAAAACTGTTTTTT
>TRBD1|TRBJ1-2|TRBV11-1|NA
CASSYDRVPDGYTF
TGTGCCAGCAGCTACGACAGGGTACCCGATGGCTACACCTTC
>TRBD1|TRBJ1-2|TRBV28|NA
CASSLVTGTGYGYTF
TGTGCCAGCAGTTTAGTTACCGGGACAGGATATGGCTACACCTTC
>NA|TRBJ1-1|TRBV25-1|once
CASSSQQSLNTEAFF
TGTGCCAGCAGTTCACAACAGAGTTTAAACACTGAAGCTTTCTTT
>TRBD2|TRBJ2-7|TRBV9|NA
CASSVGGREVGYEQYF
TGTGCCAGCAGCGTAGGAGGGCGGGAGGTGGGGTACGAGCAGTACTTC
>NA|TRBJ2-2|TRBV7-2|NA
CASSRGAHTGELFF
TGTGCCAGCAGTCGGGGGGCTCACACCGGGGAGCTGTTTTTT
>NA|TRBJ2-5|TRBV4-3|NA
CASSQWLGQEGIETQYF
TGCGCCAGCAGCCAATGGTTAGGACAGGAGGGGATAGAGACCCAGTACTTC
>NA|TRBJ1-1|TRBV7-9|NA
CASSLAVGALNTEAFF
TGTGCCAGCAGCTTAGCGGTAGGGGCTCTGAACACTGAAGCTTTCTTT
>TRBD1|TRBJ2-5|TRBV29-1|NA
CSVERDRGRETQYF
TGTAGCGTTGAACGGGACAGGGGTCGGGAGACCCAGTACTTC
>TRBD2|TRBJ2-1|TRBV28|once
CASSQKTAGSFVGYNEQFF
TGTGCCAGCAGTCAGAAGACAGCGGGATCATTTGTGGGCTACAATGAGCAGTTCTTC
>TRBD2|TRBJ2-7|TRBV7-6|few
CASSLWPSGRNYEQYF
TGTGCCAGCAGCTTATGGCCTAGCGGGAGAAACTACGAGCAGTACTTC
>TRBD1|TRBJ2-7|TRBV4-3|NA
CASSQLLDRNYEQYF
TGCGCCAGCAGCCAATTACTGGACAGGAACTACGAGCAGTACTTC
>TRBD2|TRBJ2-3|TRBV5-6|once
CASSSPTPSLAGVTDTQYF
TGTGCCAGCAGCTCTCCGACCCCCAGTCTAGCGGGAGTTACAGATACGCAGTATTTT
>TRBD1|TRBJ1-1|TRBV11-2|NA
CASTTTGENTEAFF
TGTGCCAGCACCACGACAGGGGAGAACACTGAAGCTTTCTTT
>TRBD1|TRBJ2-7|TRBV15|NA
CATSRGTGDYEQYF
TGTGCCACCAGCAGGGGGACAGGGGACTACGAGCAGTACTTC
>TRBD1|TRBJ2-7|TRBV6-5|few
CASSYRGQGAGEQYF
TGTGCCAGCAGTTACCGAGGGCAGGGGGCGGGTGAGCAGTACTTC
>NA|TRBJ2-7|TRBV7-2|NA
CASSLSRVPGALSSYEQYF
TGTGCCAGCAGCTTATCAAGAGTCCCAGGGGCTCTCTCCTCCTACGAGCAGTACTTC
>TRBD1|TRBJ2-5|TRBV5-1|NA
CASSIDREQETQYF
TGCGCCAGCAGCATAGACAGGGAGCAAGAGACCCAGTACTTC
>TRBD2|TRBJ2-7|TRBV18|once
CASSMGLEIRSSYEQYF
TGTGCCAGCTCAATGGGACTAGAAATAAGGAGCTCCTACGAGCAGTACTTC
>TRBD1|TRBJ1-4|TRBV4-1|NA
CASSHRTGRPTNEKLFF
TGCGCCAGCAGCCATAGGACAGGCAGACCAACTAATGAAAAACTGTTTTTT
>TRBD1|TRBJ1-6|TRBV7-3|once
CASSRGTGRDSPLHF
TGTGCCAGCAGCCGCGGGACAGGGAGGGATTCACCCCTCCACTTT
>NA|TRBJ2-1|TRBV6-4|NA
CASSDSGESDEQFF
TGTGCCAGCAGTGACTCTGGAGAGTCTGATGAGCAGTTCTTC